This T cell receptor beta chain was sequenced in a study of T cell repertoires in cytomegalovirus infection. General study points: Ex vivo responses were dominated by HLA-C-restricted CMV-specific TCR beta clonotypes.

In germline, CDR1 is GTSNPN, CDR2 SVGIG (reference sequence). V lost 0 bases and J lost 0, with 17 bases in between. The CDR3 consists of 17 residues. There are a few counts of this clonotype. The antigen is not known. TCRdb used MiXCR to reprocess the reads, holding one entry per CDR3 protein. Here the sample spans under 350,000 distinct CDR3 sequences, under 25% being singletons. The sequencing used cultured PBMCs, collected from culture after CMV antigen stimulation. The chain links TRBV30 to TRBJ1-1; tentative D call: TRBD1 (5 bases). The sequence was obtained from a human donor in good health (CMV status not recorded). Some clones in this sample may be carry-over from other donors' samples. The CDR3, as DNA: TGTGCCTGGAGTGTAAGGGACCGCAGAACTATGAACACTGAAGCTTTCTTT. It specifies CAWSVRDRRTMNTEAFF.